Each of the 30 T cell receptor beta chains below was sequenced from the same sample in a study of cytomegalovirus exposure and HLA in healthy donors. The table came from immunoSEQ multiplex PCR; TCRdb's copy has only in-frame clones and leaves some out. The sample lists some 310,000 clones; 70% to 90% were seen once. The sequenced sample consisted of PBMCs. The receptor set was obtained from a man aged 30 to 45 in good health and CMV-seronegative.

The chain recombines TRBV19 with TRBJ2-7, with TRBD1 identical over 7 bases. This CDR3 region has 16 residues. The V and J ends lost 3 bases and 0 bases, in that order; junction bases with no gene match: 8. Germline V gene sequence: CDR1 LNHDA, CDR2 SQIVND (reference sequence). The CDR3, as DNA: TGTGCCAGTAGTATCCCCGGGACAGAGAGCTCCTACGAGCAGTACTTC. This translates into CASSIPGTESSYEQYF.

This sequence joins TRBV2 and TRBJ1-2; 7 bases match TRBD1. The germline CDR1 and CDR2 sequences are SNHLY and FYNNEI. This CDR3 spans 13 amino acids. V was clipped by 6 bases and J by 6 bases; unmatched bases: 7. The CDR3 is CASRPTGTHGYTF. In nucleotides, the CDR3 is TGTGCCAGCAGGCCGACAGGGACCCATGGCTACACCTTC.

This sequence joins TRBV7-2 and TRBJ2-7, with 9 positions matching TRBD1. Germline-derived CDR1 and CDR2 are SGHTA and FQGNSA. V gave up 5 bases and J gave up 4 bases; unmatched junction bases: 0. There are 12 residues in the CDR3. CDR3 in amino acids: CASSGTGYEQYF. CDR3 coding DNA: TGTGCCAGCAGCGGGACAGGGTACGAGCAGTACTTC.

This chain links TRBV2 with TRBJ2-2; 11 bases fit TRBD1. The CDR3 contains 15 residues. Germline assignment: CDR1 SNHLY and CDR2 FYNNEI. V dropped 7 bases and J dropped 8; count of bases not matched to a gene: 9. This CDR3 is CASTRTGGLSGELFF. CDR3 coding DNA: TGTGCCAGCACCCGGACAGGGGGCCTTTCGGGGGAGCTGTTTTTT.

The CDR3 loop reads CASSERVIGTETQYF. CDR3 bases: TGCGCCAGCAGCGAGCGGGTAATCGGAACGGAGACCCAGTACTTC. The genes are TRBV10-2 and TRBJ2-5, with a possible D match to TRBD2 (6 bases). V was trimmed by 6 bases and J by 5 bases, leaving 19 bases between them. Germline CDR1 reads WSHSY; CDR2 reads SAAADI. The CDR3 extends over 15 amino acids.

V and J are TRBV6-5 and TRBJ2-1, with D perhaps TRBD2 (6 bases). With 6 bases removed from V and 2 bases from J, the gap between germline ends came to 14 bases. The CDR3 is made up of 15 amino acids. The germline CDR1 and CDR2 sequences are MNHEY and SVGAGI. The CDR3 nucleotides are TGTGCCAGCAGCTATGGGACTCCAACCTACAATGAGCAGTTCTTC. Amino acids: CASSYGTPTYNEQFF.

The CDR3 loop reads CASSLEDRGLYSNQPQHF. The CDR3 region has the DNA TGTGCCAGCAGCTTGGAGGACAGGGGCCTATATAGCAATCAGCCCCAGCATTTT. The V and J genes are TRBV5-5 and TRBJ1-5, with 9 bases lining up with TRBD1. V shed 0 bases, J shed 0 bases, and the junction held 7 bases outside the gene matches. Germline CDR1 is SGHKS and CDR2 is YYEKEE (reference sequence). The CDR3 is made up of 18 amino acids.

This CDR3 is CSGTGGGNTEAFF. The CDR3 region has the DNA TGCAGCGGTACAGGGGGCGGGAACACTGAAGCTTTCTTT. This chain links TRBV29-1 with TRBJ1-1, with 9 positions matching TRBD1. This CDR3 has 13 residues. Trimming removed 7 bases from V and 1 base from J; junction bases left unmatched: 4. Looked up from germline, CDR1 is SQVTM and CDR2 is ANQGSEA.

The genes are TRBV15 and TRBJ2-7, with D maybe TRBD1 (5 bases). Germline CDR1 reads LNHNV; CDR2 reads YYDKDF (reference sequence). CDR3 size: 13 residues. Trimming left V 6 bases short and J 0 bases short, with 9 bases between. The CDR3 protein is CATSDRASYEQYF. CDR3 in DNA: TGTGCCACCAGTGACAGAGCCTCCTACGAGCAGTACTTC.

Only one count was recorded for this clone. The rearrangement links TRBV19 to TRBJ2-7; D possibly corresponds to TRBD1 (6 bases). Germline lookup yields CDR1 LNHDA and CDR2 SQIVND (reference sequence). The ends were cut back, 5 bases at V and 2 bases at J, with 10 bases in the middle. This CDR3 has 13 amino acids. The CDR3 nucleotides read TGTGCCAGTAGTTCGGACAGAACCTACGAGCAGTACTTC. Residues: CASSSDRTYEQYF.

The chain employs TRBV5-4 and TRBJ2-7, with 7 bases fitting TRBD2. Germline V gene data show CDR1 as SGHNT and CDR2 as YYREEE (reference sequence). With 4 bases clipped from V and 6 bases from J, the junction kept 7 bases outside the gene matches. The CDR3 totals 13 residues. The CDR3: CASSRDYSPEQYF. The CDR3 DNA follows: TGTGCCAGCAGCCGGGACTACTCACCCGAGCAGTACTTC.

The CDR3 spells CASRRDRGTEAFF. CDR3 sequence (DNA): TGTGCCAGCAGGCGGGACAGGGGAACTGAAGCTTTCTTT. The chain employs TRBV5-6 and TRBJ1-1; 10 bases line up with TRBD1. J gave up 5 bases and V 5 bases, and 3 bases lay outside the gene matches. CDR1 and CDR2 from the germline V gene are SGHDT and YYEEEE. The CDR3 length is 13 residues.

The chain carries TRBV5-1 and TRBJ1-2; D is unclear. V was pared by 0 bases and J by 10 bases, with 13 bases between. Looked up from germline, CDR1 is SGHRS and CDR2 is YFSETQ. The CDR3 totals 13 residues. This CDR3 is CASSLEPKRDYTF. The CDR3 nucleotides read TGCGCCAGCAGCTTGGAGCCAAAAAGAGACTACACCTTC. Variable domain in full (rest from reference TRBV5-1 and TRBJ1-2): KAGVTQTPRYLIKTRGQQVTLSCSPISGHRSVSWYQQTPGQGLQFLFEYFSETQRNKGNFPGRFSGRQFSNSRSEMNVSTLELGDSALYLCASSLEPKRDYTFGSGTRLTVV.

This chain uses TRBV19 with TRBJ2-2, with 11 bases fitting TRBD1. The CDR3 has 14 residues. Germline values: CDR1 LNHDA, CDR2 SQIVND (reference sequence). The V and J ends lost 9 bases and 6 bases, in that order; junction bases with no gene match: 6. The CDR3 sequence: CASKGDRGAGELFF. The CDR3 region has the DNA TGTGCCAGCAAGGGGGACAGGGGGGCCGGGGAGCTGTTTTTT.

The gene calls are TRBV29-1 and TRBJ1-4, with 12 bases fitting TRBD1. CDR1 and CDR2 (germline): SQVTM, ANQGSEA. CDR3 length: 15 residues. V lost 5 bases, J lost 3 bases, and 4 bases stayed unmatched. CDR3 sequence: CSVRGQGASNEKLFF. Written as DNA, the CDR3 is TGCAGCGTTCGGGGACAGGGGGCCTCTAATGAAAAACTGTTTTTT.

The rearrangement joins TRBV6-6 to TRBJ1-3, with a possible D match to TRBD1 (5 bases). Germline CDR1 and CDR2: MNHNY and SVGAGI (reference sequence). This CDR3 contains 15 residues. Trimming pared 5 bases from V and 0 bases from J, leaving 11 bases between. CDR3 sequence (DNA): TGTGCCAGCAGTCCTTCAGGGTACTCTGGAAACACCATATATTTT. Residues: CASSPSGYSGNTIYF.

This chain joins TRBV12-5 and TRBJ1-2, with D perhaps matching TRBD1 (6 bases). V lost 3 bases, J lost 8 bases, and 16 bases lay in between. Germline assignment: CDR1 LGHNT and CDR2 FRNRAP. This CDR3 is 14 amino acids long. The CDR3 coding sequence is TGTGCTAGTGGTTTCCCTTGGGGGCATGAGGGCTACACCTTC. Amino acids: CASGFPWGHEGYTF.

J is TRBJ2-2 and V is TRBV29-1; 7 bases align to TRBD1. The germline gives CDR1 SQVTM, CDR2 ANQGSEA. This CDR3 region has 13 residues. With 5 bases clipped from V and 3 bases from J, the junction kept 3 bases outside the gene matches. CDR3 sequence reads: CSVLGGDTGELFF. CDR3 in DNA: TGCAGCGTTCTAGGGGGCGACACCGGGGAGCTGTTTTTT.

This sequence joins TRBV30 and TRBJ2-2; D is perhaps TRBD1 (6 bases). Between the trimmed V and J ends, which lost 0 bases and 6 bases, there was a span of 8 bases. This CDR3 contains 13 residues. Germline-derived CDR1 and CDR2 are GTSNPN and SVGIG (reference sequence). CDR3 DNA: TGTGCCTGGAGTGTAACAGGGTCCGGGGAGCTGTTTTTT. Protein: CAWSVTGSGELFF.

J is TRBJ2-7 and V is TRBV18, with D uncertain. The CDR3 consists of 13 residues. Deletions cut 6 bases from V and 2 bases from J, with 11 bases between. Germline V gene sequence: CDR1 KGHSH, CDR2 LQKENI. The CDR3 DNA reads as TGTGCCAGCTCGCCGTCGAGAGCCTACGAGCAGTACTTC. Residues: CASSPSRAYEQYF.

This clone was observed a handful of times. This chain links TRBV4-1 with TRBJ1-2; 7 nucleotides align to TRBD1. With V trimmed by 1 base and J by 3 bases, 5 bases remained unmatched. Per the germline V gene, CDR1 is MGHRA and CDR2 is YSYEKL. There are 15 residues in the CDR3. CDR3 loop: CASSQGGGLDYGYTF. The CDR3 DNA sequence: TGCGCCAGCAGCCAAGGAGGGGGCTTAGACTATGGCTACACCTTC.

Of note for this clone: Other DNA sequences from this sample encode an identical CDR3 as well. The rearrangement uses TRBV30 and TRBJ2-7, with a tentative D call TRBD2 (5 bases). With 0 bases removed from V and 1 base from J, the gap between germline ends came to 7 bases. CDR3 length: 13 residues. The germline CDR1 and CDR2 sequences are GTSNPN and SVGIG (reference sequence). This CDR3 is CAWSVGGSYEQYF. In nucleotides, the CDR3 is TGTGCCTGGAGTGTGGGCGGGTCCTACGAGCAGTACTTC.

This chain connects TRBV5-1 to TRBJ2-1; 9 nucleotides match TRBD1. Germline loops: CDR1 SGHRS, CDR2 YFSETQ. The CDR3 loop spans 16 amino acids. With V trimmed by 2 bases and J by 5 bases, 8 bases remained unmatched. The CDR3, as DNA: TGCGCCAGCAGCTTCAACCCGGGACAGGGAGACAATGAGCAGTTCTTC. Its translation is CASSFNPGQGDNEQFF.

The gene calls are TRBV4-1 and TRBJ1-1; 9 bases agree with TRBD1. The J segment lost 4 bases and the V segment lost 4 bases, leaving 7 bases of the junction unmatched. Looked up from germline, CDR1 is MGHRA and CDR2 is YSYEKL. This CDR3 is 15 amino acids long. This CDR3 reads CASSPTGGQGTEAFF. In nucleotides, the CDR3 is TGCGCCAGCAGCCCGACAGGGGGACAGGGCACTGAAGCTTTCTTT.

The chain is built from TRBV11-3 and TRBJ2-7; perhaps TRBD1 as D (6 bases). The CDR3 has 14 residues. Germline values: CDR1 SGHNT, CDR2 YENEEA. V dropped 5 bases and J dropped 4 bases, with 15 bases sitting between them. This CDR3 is CASSPSDSPYEQYF. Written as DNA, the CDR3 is TGTGCCAGCAGCCCGTCGGACAGTCCGTACGAGCAGTACTTC.

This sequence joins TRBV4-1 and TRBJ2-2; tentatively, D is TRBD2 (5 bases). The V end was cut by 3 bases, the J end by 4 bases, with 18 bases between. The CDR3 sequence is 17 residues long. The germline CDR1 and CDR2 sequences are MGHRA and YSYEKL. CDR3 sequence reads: CASSHQGASLGTGELFF. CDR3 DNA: TGCGCCAGCAGCCACCAAGGCGCTAGCTTGGGCACCGGGGAGCTGTTTTTT.

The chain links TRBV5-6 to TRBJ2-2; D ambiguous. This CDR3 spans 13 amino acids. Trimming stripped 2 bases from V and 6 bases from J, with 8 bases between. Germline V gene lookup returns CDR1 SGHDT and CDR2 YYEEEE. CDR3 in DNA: TGTGCCAGCAGCTTCCCCACAGCCGGGGAGCTGTTTTTT. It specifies CASSFPTAGELFF.

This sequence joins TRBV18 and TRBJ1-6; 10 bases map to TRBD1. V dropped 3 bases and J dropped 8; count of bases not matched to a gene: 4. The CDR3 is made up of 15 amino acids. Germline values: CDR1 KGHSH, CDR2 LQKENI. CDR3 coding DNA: TGTGCCAGCTCACCTCCGACAGGGGGCTATTCACCCCTCCACTTT. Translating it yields CASSPPTGGYSPLHF.

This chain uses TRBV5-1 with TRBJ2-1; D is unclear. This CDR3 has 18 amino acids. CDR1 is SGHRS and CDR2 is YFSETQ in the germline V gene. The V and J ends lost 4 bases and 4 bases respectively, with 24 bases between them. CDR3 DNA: TGCGCCAGCAGCCCCGCGGTAATAATCCCACGCCTTTACAATGAGCAGTTCTTC. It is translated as CASSPAVIIPRLYNEQFF.

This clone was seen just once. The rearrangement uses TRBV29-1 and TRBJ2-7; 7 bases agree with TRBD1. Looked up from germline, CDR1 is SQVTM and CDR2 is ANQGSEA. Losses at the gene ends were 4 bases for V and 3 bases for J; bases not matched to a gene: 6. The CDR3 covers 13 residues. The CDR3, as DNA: TGCAGCGTTGCTGGGACAGTAAACTACGAGCAGTACTTC. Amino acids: CSVAGTVNYEQYF.